Listed here are 25 T cell receptor beta chains from one sample, sequenced in a study of shared clonotypes between healthy human individuals. The table came from immunoSEQ multiplex PCR; TCRdb's copy has only in-frame clones and leaves some out. The sample contains roughly 2.4 million clones, approximately 94% of which appear only once. What was sequenced was naive CD4+ T cells sorted from blood. Subset given: CD45RA+ positively selected. The source of these receptors is a man in his late teens or twenties in good health.

The chain combines TRBV11-2 with TRBJ1-1; 10 bases map to TRBD1. Trimming cost V 4 bases and J 5 bases; bases outside gene matches: 7. Germline-derived CDR1 and CDR2 are SGHAT and FQNNGV. The CDR3 length is 15 residues. CDR3 coding DNA: TGTGCCAGCAGCTCGACCGGGACAGGGGTTACTGAAGCTTTCTTT. This translates into CASSSTGTGVTEAFF.

The chain employs TRBV6-5 and TRBJ2-7; D assignment may be TRBD1 or TRBD2 (6 bases each). The CDR3 consists of 13 residues. Germline V CDR1 and CDR2: MNHEY, SVGAGI. V dropped 6 bases and J dropped 6 bases, with 15 bases sitting between them. This chain's CDR3 is CASRFTRGGEQYF. The DNA of the CDR3 is TGTGCCAGCAGGTTTACCAGGGGAGGCGAGCAGTACTTC.

J is TRBJ1-1 and V is TRBV2, with a weak D call TRBD1 (6 bases). This CDR3 is 15 amino acids long. V lost 7 bases and J 5 bases, leaving 20 bases between the germline ends. CDR1 is SNHLY and CDR2 is FYNNEI in the germline V gene. The CDR3 spells CASTVQGGGGTEAFF. CDR3 coding DNA: TGTGCCAGCACCGTACAGGGAGGTGGAGGAACTGAAGCTTTCTTT.

This clone was observed a single time. This rearrangement joins TRBV15 to TRBJ1-2; no firm D call. The CDR3 consists of 12 residues. Germline CDR1 and CDR2: LNHNV and YYDKDF (reference sequence). V lost 5 bases, J lost 5 bases, and 9 bases lay in between. In DNA, the CDR3 is TGTGCCACCAGCGGTTCCGGGTATGGCTACACCTTC. It yields the protein CATSGSGYGYTF. Using reference TRBV15 and TRBJ1-2 for the parts outside the CDR3, the full variable domain is DAMVIQNPRYQVTQFGKPVTLSCSQTLNHNVMYWYQQKSSQAPKLLFHYYDKDFNNEADTPDNFQSRRPNTSFCFLDIRSPGLGDTAMYLCATSGSGYGYTFGSGTRLTVV.

The V gene is TRBV10-3, the J gene TRBJ2-7; weak D call: TRBD1 (5 bases). Trimming left V 0 bases short and J 3 bases short, with 12 bases between. This CDR3 region has 15 residues. The germline CDR1 and CDR2 sequences are ENHRY and SYGVKD. In nucleotides, the CDR3 is TGTGCCATCAGTGAGTCGAGTCGACAGAGCTACGAGCAGTACTTC. Translated, it gives CAISESSRQSYEQYF.

This chain links TRBV7-2 with TRBJ2-5; TRBD2 might be the D (6 bases). Germline loops: CDR1 SGHTA, CDR2 FQGNSA. The CDR3 length is 17 residues. Trimming removed 3 bases at V and 4 bases at J, with 21 bases between. This CDR3 is CASSFGYGPAGPETQYF. The CDR3 DNA reads as TGTGCCAGCAGCTTTGGTTACGGGCCAGCGGGCCCAGAGACCCAGTACTTC.

The chain combines TRBV7-6 with TRBJ2-1; D possibly uses TRBD1 or TRBD2 (5 bases each). The germline V gene has CDR1 SGHVS and CDR2 FNYEAQ. V was shortened by 1 base and J by 10 bases, with 11 bases between the two germline ends. This CDR3 spans 13 amino acids. The CDR3 protein is CASSLGLGVEQFF. CDR3 DNA: TGTGCCAGCAGCTTAGGACTGGGGGTAGAGCAGTTCTTC.

The chain recombines TRBV18 with TRBJ1-5, with a possible D match to TRBD1 (6 bases). Trimming stripped 3 bases from V and 6 bases from J, with 15 bases between. The germline CDR1 and CDR2 sequences are KGHSH and LQKENI. This CDR3 region has 15 residues. The CDR3 here is CASSPETGIVQPQHF. The CDR3 nucleotides are TGTGCCAGCTCACCCGAAACAGGGATCGTTCAGCCCCAGCATTTT.

The sample holds one count of this clone. The chain employs TRBV11-2 and TRBJ2-2; possibly TRBD2 for D (5 bases). V was pared by 5 bases and J by 5 bases, with 27 bases between. The CDR3 has 19 amino acids. The germline V gene encodes CDR1 SGHAT and CDR2 FQNNGV. CDR3 nucleotide sequence: TGTGCCAGCAGCGCGGGCCCTTTAGCGATCCCTCTGGGGACCGGGGAGCTGTTTTTT. This sequence encodes CASSAGPLAIPLGTGELFF.

This chain joins TRBV5-4 and TRBJ1-2, with D possibly matching TRBD1 (6 bases). With 4 bases removed from V and 8 bases from J, the gap between germline ends came to 27 bases. There are 17 residues in the CDR3. From germline, CDR1 is SGHNT and CDR2 YYREEE (reference sequence). CDR3 residues: CASSATLAITGIEGYTF. The DNA for the CDR3 is TGTGCCAGCAGCGCCACACTGGCAATAACAGGGATAGAGGGCTACACCTTC.

The rearrangement joins TRBV7-9 to TRBJ2-7, with TRBD1 matching 10 bases. V shed 5 bases, J shed 7 bases, and the junction held 11 bases outside the gene matches. The CDR3 loop spans 15 amino acids. CDR1 and CDR2 from the germline V gene are SEHNR and FQNEAQ (reference sequence). The DNA of the CDR3 is TGTGCCAGCAGCCCCCATGGGACAGGGGTTCGGGAGCAGTACTTC. This translates into CASSPHGTGVREQYF.

The rearrangement joins TRBV21-1 to TRBJ2-7. TRBV21-1 is flagged as a pseudogene. This CDR3 comprises 14 residues. The CDR3 is CASSKVDGPYEQYF. CDR3 in DNA: TGTGCCAGCAGCAAAGTCGACGGTCCCTACGAGCAGTACTTC.

This sequence joins TRBV10-2 and TRBJ2-2; weak D call: TRBD2 (5 bases). V lost 0 bases and J lost 5, with 13 bases in between. CDR1 is WSHSY, CDR2 SAAADI, per germline. CDR3 size: 16 residues. The CDR3 coding sequence is TGCGCCAGCAGTGAGTCCGGGGTAGGATGGACCGGGGAGCTGTTTTTT. It yields the protein CASSESGVGWTGELFF.

The genes are TRBV7-2 and TRBJ2-7; 7 bases are shared with TRBD1. In germline, CDR1 is SGHTA, CDR2 FQGNSA. V lost 5 bases, J lost 6 bases, and 13 bases stayed unmatched. The CDR3 is 15 amino acids. CDR3 in DNA: TGTGCCAGCAGCCCCCCAGGGGGAACAACGGGCGAGCAGTACTTC. This encodes CASSPPGGTTGEQYF.

The chain joins TRBV30 to TRBJ2-7; tentative D call: TRBD1 (5 bases). Between the trimmed V and J ends, which lost 3 bases and 0 bases, there was a span of 12 bases. The length of the CDR3 is 14 residues. CDR1 is GTSNPN, CDR2 SVGIG, per germline (reference sequence). The CDR3 here is CAWRGQGSSYEQYF. CDR3 nucleotide sequence: TGTGCCTGGAGAGGCCAGGGCAGCTCCTACGAGCAGTACTTC.

This chain joins TRBV11-2 and TRBJ2-1, with D unclear. V lost 5 bases and J 4 bases, leaving 15 bases between the germline ends. The CDR3 is 15 amino acids. From germline, CDR1 is SGHAT and CDR2 FQNNGV. This CDR3 reads CASSLLPRRYNEQFF. The CDR3 DNA sequence: TGTGCCAGCAGCCTACTCCCAAGGCGTTACAATGAGCAGTTCTTC.

This chain links TRBV5-1 with TRBJ1-4; 8 bases fit TRBD1. Germline assignment: CDR1 SGHRS and CDR2 YFSETQ. There are 16 residues in the CDR3. Losses at the gene ends were 4 bases for V and 7 bases for J; bases not matched to a gene: 12. The CDR3 loop is CASSRRTGSLLEKLFF. The CDR3 bases are TGCGCCAGCAGCCGACGGACAGGGAGCCTGCTTGAAAAACTGTTTTTT.

V gene TRBV4-1 combines with J gene TRBJ2-3; 10 nucleotides align to TRBD2. The trim removed 3 bases at V and 6 bases at J, leaving 6 bases unmatched. Germline CDR1 and CDR2: MGHRA and YSYEKL. CDR3 size: 15 residues. The CDR3 spells CASSQVGLAVDTQYF. The CDR3 region has the DNA TGCGCCAGCAGCCAGGTTGGACTAGCGGTTGATACGCAGTATTTT.

For the CDR3, the DNA is TGTGCCAGCAGTTCGACAGGGAGGCAAGAGACCCAGTACTTC. It codes for CASSSTGRQETQYF. This sequence joins TRBV6-6 and TRBJ2-5, with TRBD1 as a possible D gene (7 bases). This CDR3 is 14 amino acids long. The V gene's germline CDR1 is MNHNY and CDR2 SVGAGI (reference sequence). V dropped 4 bases and J dropped 2 bases, with 11 bases sitting between them.

This clone showed up just once. V usage is TRBV25-1 and J usage is TRBJ2-3, with 9 bases that match TRBD1. This CDR3 has 17 amino acids. Germline CDR1 and CDR2: MGHDK and SYGVNS. V lost 4 bases, J lost 4 bases, and 12 bases stayed unmatched. The CDR3 nucleotides read TGTGCCAGCAGTGCCTCCCTGGGGACAGGGATTTCAGATACGCAGTATTTT. It specifies CASSASLGTGISDTQYF.

This chain joins TRBV1 and TRBJ1-1; TRBD1, the table's D call, was not compared with the DNA. TRBV1 is an annotated pseudogene. The CDR3 is made up of 15 amino acids. The CDR3 here is CTSSQDRAMNTEAFF. The CDR3 bases are TGCACCAGCAGCCAAGACAGGGCCATGAACACTGAAGCTTTCTTT.

The chain carries TRBV5-1 and TRBJ2-4; TRBD1 aligns across 8 bases. CDR3 length: 16 residues. Germline V CDR1 and CDR2: SGHRS, YFSETQ. Unmatched junction bases numbered 6, after V lost 4 bases and J lost 0 bases. CDR3 in DNA: TGCGCCAGCAGCCAGACAGGGGACCTAGCCAAAAACATTCAGTACTTC. Amino acid sequence: CASSQTGDLAKNIQYF.

V usage is TRBV6-5 and J usage is TRBJ2-1, with D perhaps matching TRBD1 or TRBD2 (5 bases each). There are 13 residues in the CDR3. V lost 5 bases, J lost 4 bases, and 9 bases lay in between. Germline-derived CDR1 and CDR2 are MNHEY and SVGAGI. CDR3 region: CASSRDQYNEQFF. The CDR3 DNA reads TGTGCCAGCAGTCGGGACCAGTACAATGAGCAGTTCTTC.

DNA for the CDR3: TGTGCCAGCAGTGGCAGGGTCTCTGGAAACACCATATATTTT. This translates into CASSGRVSGNTIYF. This chain joins TRBV6-6 and TRBJ1-3; weak D call: TRBD1 (5 bases). CDR1 and CDR2 from the germline V gene are MNHNY and SVGAGI (reference sequence). Trimming cost V 5 bases and J 0 bases, with 8 bases left between them. The CDR3 is 14 amino acids.

The chain joins TRBV19 to TRBJ1-2; D possibly corresponds to TRBD1 (5 bases). This CDR3 spans 14 amino acids. The V gene's germline CDR1 is LNHDA and CDR2 SQIVND (reference sequence). V was shortened by 10 bases and J by 7 bases, with 22 bases between the two germline ends. The CDR3 here is CATHNLGGNGGYTF. The CDR3 bases are TGTGCCACCCACAACTTGGGGGGAAATGGTGGCTACACCTTC. The full variable domain, in which reference TRBV19 and TRBJ1-2 provide the parts outside the CDR3, is DGGITQSPKYLFRKEGQNVTLSCEQNLNHDAMYWYRQDPGQGLRLIYYSQIVNDFQKGDIAEGYSVSREKKESFPLTVTSAQKNPTAFYLCATHNLGGNGGYTFGSGTRLTVV.